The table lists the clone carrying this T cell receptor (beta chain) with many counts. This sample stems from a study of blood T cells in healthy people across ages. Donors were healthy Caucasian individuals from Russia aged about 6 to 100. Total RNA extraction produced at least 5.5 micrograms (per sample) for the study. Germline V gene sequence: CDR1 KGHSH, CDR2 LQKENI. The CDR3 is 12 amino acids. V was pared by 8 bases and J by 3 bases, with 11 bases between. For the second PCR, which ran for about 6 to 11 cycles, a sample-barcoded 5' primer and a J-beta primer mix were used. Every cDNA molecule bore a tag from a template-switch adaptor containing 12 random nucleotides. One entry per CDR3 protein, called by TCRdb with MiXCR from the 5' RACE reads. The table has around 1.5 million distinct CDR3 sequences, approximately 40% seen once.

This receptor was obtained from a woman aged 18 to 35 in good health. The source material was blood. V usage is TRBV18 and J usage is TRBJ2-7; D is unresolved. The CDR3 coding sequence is TGTGCCAGCAGCTTGGGTATCTACGAGCAGTACTTC. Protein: CASSLGIYEQYF.